This T cell receptor beta chain is from a study of molecular identifiers for immune sequencing clone quantification. General study findings and limits: A single cell's spiked Jurkat TCR RNA was reportedly detectable among one million naive cells. In naive cells, under 1% of molecules belonged to clones above 20 RNA copies, against over 97% in effector cells.

A word on this clonotype: Its cognate antigen is unknown. A much larger clone lies one base from this, so it may be a read error.

The germline CDR1 and CDR2 sequences are MNHEY and SMNVEV (reference sequence). The V and J ends lost 4 bases and 7 bases respectively, with 8 bases between them. This CDR3 has 12 residues. One entry per CDR3 protein results from TCRdb running MiXCR on the PCR reads. The repertoire includes about 40,000 distinct CDR3 sequences, approximately 18% of them detected once, and more than 6% sits in the top ten. Naive CD8 T cells were FACS-sorted by CD8+CD4-CCR7+CD45RA+ markers. The sequenced sample was naive CD8+ T cells from blood, with Jurkat cell RNA spiked in. As for subset: FACS-sorted CD8+CD4-CCR7+CD45RA+ naive T cells. This TCR derives from a human donor in good health. Some libraries in this study had Jurkat cell RNA spiked in. The chain combines TRBV27 with TRBJ2-1; D call uncertain. CDR3 DNA sequence: TGTGCCAGCAGTTCTAATACAAATGAGCAGTTCTTC. Translated, it gives CASSSNTNEQFF.